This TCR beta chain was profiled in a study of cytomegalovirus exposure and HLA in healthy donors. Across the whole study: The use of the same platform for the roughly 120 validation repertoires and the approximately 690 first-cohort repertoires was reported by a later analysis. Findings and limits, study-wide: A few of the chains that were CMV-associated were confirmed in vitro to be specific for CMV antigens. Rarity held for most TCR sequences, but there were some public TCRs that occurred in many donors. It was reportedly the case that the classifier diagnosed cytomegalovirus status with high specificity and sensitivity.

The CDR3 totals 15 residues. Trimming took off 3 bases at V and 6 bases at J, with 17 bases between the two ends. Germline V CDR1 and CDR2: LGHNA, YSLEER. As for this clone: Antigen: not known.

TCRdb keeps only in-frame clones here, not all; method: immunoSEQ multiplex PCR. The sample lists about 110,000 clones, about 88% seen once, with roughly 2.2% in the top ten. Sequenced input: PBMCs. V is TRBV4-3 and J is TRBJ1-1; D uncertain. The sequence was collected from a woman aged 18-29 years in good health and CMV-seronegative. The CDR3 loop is CASSHKAGEGAEAFF. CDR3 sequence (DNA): TGCGCCAGCAGCCATAAAGCGGGAGAGGGCGCTGAAGCTTTCTTT.